Listed below are T cell receptor beta chains from one sample, sequenced in a study of blood T cell repertoires in COVID-19. Here immunoSEQ multiplex PCR was the method, and the copy in TCRdb shows in-frame clones only, minus some. This sample has hundreds of thousands of clones; 75% to 90% occur once, and the top ten carry 1.5%. The specimen was peripheral blood. These receptors were obtained from a woman in her forties who had recovered from COVID-19. The CDR3 runs from the conserved cysteine through the conserved F or W. The order of the fields is V gene, clone size, J gene, D gene, CDR3 protein, CDR3 DNA. A D gene is named only where the DNA matches it firmly. A clone size is listed for some rows: how often the clone was seen (once, few, many), or a class if it is expanded.

TRBV10-3	-	TRBJ2-5	-	CAISVRETQYF	TGTGCCATCAGTGTCCGGGAGACCCAGTACTTC
TRBV6-2/TRBV6-3	many	TRBJ2-3	-	CASSYRVREVLRTDTQYF	TGTGCCAGCAGTTACCGGGTCAGGGAGGTTCTACGCACAGATACGCAGTATTTT
TRBV5-1	-	TRBJ2-1	-	CASSLNGRGVPGEQFF	TGCGCCAGCAGCTTGAATGGCAGGGGCGTTCCCGGTGAGCAGTTCTTC
TRBV19	once	TRBJ2-7	TRBD1	CASSLRQGAYEQYF	TGTGCCAGTAGTCTCCGACAGGGGGCTTACGAGCAGTACTTC
TRBV11-2	few	TRBJ1-6	TRBD1	CASRTGTLNSPLHF	TGTGCCAGCAGGACAGGGACCCTTAATTCACCCCTCCACTTT
TRBV4-1	-	TRBJ2-7	TRBD1	CASSQEWGRGREEQYF	TGCGCCAGCAGCCAAGAATGGGGCAGGGGGCGAGAAGAGCAGTACTTC
TRBV18	-	TRBJ1-6	TRBD1	CASSGGTGGNSPLHF	TGTGCCAGCTCAGGCGGGACAGGGGGTAATTCACCCCTCCACTTT
TRBV5-4	-	TRBJ1-2	TRBD1	CASSLAWGQMTDGYTF	TGTGCCAGCAGCTTGGCTTGGGGACAGATGACGGATGGCTACACCTTC
TRBV15	-	TRBJ2-2	-	CATSRVRVTGELFF	TGTGCCACCAGCAGAGTGCGGGTTACCGGGGAGCTGTTTTTT
TRBV4-1	many	TRBJ1-5	-	CASSLVPGNYQPQHF	TGCGCCAGCAGCCTTGTACCGGGTAACTATCAGCCCCAGCATTTT
TRBV5-4	-	TRBJ2-3	-	CASSLVPGASTDTQYF	TGTGCCAGCAGCTTGGTTCCGGGAGCCAGCACAGATACGCAGTATTTT
TRBV9	few	TRBJ1-3	-	CASSPRQSSGNTIYF	TGTGCCAGCAGCCCTCGACAGAGCTCTGGAAACACCATATATTTT
TRBV7-2	-	TRBJ2-7	TRBD1	CASSLGNRGARRTYEQYF	TGTGCCAGCAGCTTGGGGAACAGGGGTGCGCGTCGAACCTACGAGCAGTACTTC
TRBV7-2	-	TRBJ2-1	TRBD2	CASSLLRGVISEQFF	TGTGCCAGCAGCCTTCTCCGGGGGGTCATCAGCGAGCAGTTCTTC
TRBV30	once	TRBJ1-6	-	CAWGPGNNSPLHF	TGTGCCTGGGGGCCGGGGAATAATTCACCCCTCCACTTT
TRBV5-4	-	TRBJ2-7	TRBD1	CASSWGQGFSYEQYF	TGTGCCAGCAGCTGGGGACAGGGTTTCTCCTACGAGCAGTACTTC
TRBV6-5	-	TRBJ1-1	TRBD1	CASSFGQGRANTEAFF	TGTGCCAGCAGTTTTGGACAGGGTAGGGCGAACACTGAAGCTTTCTTT
TRBV7-9	-	TRBJ1-1	-	CASSFLTSTEAFF	TGTGCCAGCAGCTTTTTAACTTCAACTGAAGCTTTCTTT
TRBV11-2	-	TRBJ2-1	TRBD1	CASSLEGQGNYNEQFF	TGTGCCAGCAGCTTAGAGGGACAGGGAAACTACAATGAGCAGTTCTTC
TRBV7-9	-	TRBJ2-1	TRBD1	CASSRPGQASYYNEQFF	TGTGCCAGCAGCCGCCCAGGACAGGCCTCCTACTACAATGAGCAGTTCTTC
TRBV7-9	-	TRBJ2-4	-	CASSLVGSIQYF	TGTGCCAGCAGCTTGGTGGGGAGCATTCAGTACTTC
TRBV7-7	once	TRBJ2-2	TRBD2	CASSLTGAGGSTGELFF	TGTGCTAGCAGCTTAACCGGAGCGGGGGGTAGCACCGGGGAGCTGTTTTTT
TRBV7-9	-	TRBJ2-5	-	CASSAGGAYLQETQYF	TGTGCCAGCAGCGCCGGGGGAGCCTACCTCCAAGAGACCCAGTACTTC
TRBV10-2	-	TRBJ2-5	TRBD2	CASSGTSGTDHQETQYF	TGCGCCAGCAGTGGGACTAGCGGCACCGACCACCAAGAGACCCAGTACTTC
TRBV19	-	TRBJ2-7	TRBD1	CASGTGAYEQYF	TGTGCCAGTGGGACAGGCGCTTACGAGCAGTACTTC
TRBV5-6	once	TRBJ2-5	TRBD2	CASSRPGGRGAQETQYF	TGTGCCAGCAGCCGCCCCGGGGGGCGGGGGGCCCAAGAGACCCAGTACTTC
TRBV7-8	-	TRBJ2-2	TRBD2	CASRTSGNTGELFF	TGTGCCAGCCGGACTAGCGGAAACACCGGGGAGCTGTTTTTT
TRBV11-3	-	TRBJ2-5	TRBD2	CASSSSGLRETQYF	TGTGCCAGCAGCTCCTCGGGACTACGAGAGACCCAGTACTTC
TRBV2	-	TRBJ2-3	-	CASSPGADTQYF	TGTGCCAGCAGCCCGGGAGCAGATACGCAGTATTTT
TRBV2	few	TRBJ1-6	-	CASSEFGPGVNSPLHF	TGTGCCAGCAGTGAATTTGGGCCAGGGGTTAATTCACCCCTCCACTTT
TRBV19	-	TRBJ2-1	TRBD2	CASSPGTSGRTSSYNEQFF	TGTGCCAGTAGTCCGGGGACTAGCGGGCGTACAAGCTCCTACAATGAGCAGTTCTTC
TRBV5-1	-	TRBJ1-3	-	CASSLRGVGGNTIYF	TGCGCCAGCAGCCTACGGGGGGTCGGAGGAAACACCATATATTTT
TRBV1	-	TRBJ2-1	-	CTSSQSNRGGLYNEQFF	TGCACCAGCAGCCAGTCAAATCGGGGGGGATTATACAATGAGCAGTTCTTC
TRBV4-1	-	TRBJ2-7	TRBD1	CASRDSSPEQYF	TGCGCCAGCCGGGACAGCTCCCCCGAGCAGTACTTC
TRBV27	-	TRBJ2-1	-	CASSFWRGPLHEQFF	TGTGCCAGCAGCTTTTGGCGGGGGCCGCTCCATGAGCAGTTCTTC
TRBV9	once	TRBJ2-7	-	CASSEGDRSYEQYF	TGTGCCAGCAGCGAGGGGGACCGATCCTACGAGCAGTACTTC
TRBV29-1	-	TRBJ2-7	-	CSVVVTPEGQYF	TGCAGCGTTGTGGTAACCCCGGAGGGGCAGTACTTC
TRBV7-2	few	TRBJ2-1	TRBD2	CASSRTSGTGEQFF	TGTGCCAGCAGCCGGACTAGCGGGACCGGGGAGCAGTTCTTC
TRBV9	once	TRBJ1-1	TRBD1	CASSATGGTEAFF	TGTGCCAGCAGTGCCACAGGGGGTACTGAAGCTTTCTTT
TRBV27	once	TRBJ2-7	TRBD1	CASSSTGQAIRRSYEQYF	TGTGCCAGCAGTTCAACGGGACAGGCCATAAGACGGTCCTACGAGCAGTACTTC
TRBV7-8	-	TRBJ2-6	-	CASSLGRASGANVLTF	TGTGCCAGCAGCTTAGGCAGGGCCTCTGGGGCCAACGTCCTGACTTTC
TRBV6-5	once	TRBJ1-1	-	CASSYSSGPEAFF	TGTGCCAGCAGTTACTCGAGCGGGCCTGAAGCTTTCTTT
TRBV6-5	-	TRBJ1-1	TRBD1	CASRTNNRDSTEAFF	TGTGCCAGCAGGACGAATAACCGGGACAGCACTGAAGCTTTCTTT
TRBV7-6	many	TRBJ1-1	-	CASRGAGQGNTEAFF	TGTGCCAGCAGGGGGGCAGGGCAGGGGAACACTGAAGCTTTCTTT
TRBV7-9	-	TRBJ1-4	-	CASSWGLANEKLFF	TGTGCCAGCAGCTGGGGGCTAGCTAATGAAAAACTGTTTTTT
TRBV2	-	TRBJ1-3	TRBD1	CASTGTAGNTIYF	TGTGCCAGCACCGGGACAGCTGGAAACACCATATATTTT
TRBV20-1	-	TRBJ1-1	-	CSAYRVWEAFF	TGCAGTGCGTACAGGGTCTGGGAAGCTTTCTTT
TRBV6-5	-	TRBJ1-5	-	CASSWQFDQPQHF	TGTGCCAGCAGTTGGCAGTTTGATCAGCCCCAGCATTTT
TRBV6-4	-	TRBJ1-2	-	CASSVQPGGSYGYTF	TGTGCCAGCAGTGTTCAGCCAGGTGGTAGCTATGGCTACACCTTC